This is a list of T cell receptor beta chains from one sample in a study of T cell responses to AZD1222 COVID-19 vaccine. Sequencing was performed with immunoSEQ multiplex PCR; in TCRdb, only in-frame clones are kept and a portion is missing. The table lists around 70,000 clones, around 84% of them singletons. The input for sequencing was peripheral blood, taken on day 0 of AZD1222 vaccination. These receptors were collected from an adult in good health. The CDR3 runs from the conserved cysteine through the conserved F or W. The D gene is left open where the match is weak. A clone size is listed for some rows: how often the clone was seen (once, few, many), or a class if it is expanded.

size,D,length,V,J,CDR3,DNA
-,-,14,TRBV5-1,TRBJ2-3,CASSRDRVGDTQYF,TGCGCCAGCAGCCGAGATAGAGTCGGGGATACGCAGTATTTT
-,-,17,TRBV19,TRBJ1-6,CASIQRGPSSYNSPLHF,TGTGCCAGTATTCAGCGGGGGCCCAGCTCCTATAATTCACCCCTCCACTTT
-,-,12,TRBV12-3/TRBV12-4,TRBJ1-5,CASSRQGQAQHF,TGTGCCAGCAGTCGTCAGGGTCAAGCCCAGCATTTT
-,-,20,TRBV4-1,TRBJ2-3,CASSQDYNLPGSASTDTQYF,TGCGCCAGCAGCCAAGACTACAATCTGCCGGGAAGCGCTAGCACAGATACGCAGTATTTT
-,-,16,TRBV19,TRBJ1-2,CASSALWAQGNYGYTF,TGTGCCAGTAGTGCCCTTTGGGCCCAGGGGAACTATGGCTACACCTTC
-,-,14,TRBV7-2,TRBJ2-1,CASSLGTNYNEQFF,TGTGCCAGCAGCTTAGGGACTAACTACAATGAGCAGTTCTTC
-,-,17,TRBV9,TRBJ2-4,CASSVARGTIAKNIQYF,TGTGCCAGCAGCGTAGCTCGGGGGACAATAGCCAAAAACATTCAGTACTTC
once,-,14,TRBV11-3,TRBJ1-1,CASSPEGATSRAFF,TGTGCCAGCAGCCCCGAGGGAGCAACCTCCCGAGCTTTCTTT
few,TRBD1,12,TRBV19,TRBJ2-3,CASRQGADTQYF,TGTGCCAGCAGACAGGGTGCAGATACGCAGTATTTT
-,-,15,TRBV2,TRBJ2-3,CASSEVAPSLDTQYF,TGTGCCAGCAGTGAAGTAGCCCCCTCTCTGGATACGCAGTATTTT
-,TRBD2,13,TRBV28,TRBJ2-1,CASSLIAGGEQFF,TGTGCCAGCAGTTTAATAGCGGGGGGTGAGCAGTTCTTC
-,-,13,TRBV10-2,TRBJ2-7,CASSATGQYEQYF,TGCGCCAGCAGTGCAACGGGGCAATACGAGCAGTACTTC
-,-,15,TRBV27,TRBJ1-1,CASSLTGQPNTEAFF,TGTGCCAGCAGTTTAACCGGGCAACCGAACACTGAAGCTTTCTTT
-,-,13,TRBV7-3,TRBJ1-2,CASSLGADYGYTF,TGTGCCAGCAGCCTAGGGGCGGACTATGGCTACACCTTC
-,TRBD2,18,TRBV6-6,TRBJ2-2,CASSRKWTSGGRAGELFF,TGTGCCAGCAGCCGAAAGTGGACTAGCGGGGGGAGGGCCGGGGAGCTGTTTTTT
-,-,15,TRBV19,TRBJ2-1,CASSIGQRKYNEQFF,TGTGCCAGTAGTATTGGGCAGCGGAAGTACAATGAGCAGTTCTTC
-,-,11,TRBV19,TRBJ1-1,CASAGGTEAFF,TGTGCCAGTGCGGGGGGCACTGAAGCTTTCTTT
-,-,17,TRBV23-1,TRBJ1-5,CASSQSGGGRVSQPQHF,TGCGCCAGCAGTCAATCCGGGGGGGGTCGGGTTAGTCAGCCCCAGCATTTT
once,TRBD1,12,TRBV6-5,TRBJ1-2,CASNGQGYGYTF,TGTGCCAGCAACGGACAGGGGTATGGCTACACCTTC
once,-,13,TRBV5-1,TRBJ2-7,CASSYRETYEQYF,TGCGCCAGCAGCTACAGGGAAACCTACGAGCAGTACTTC
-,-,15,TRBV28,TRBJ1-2,CASSLLLGAGGGYTF,TGTGCCAGCAGTTTACTCCTCGGGGCAGGAGGTGGCTACACCTTC
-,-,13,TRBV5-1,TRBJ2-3,CASSMGRGDTQYF,TGCGCCAGCAGTATGGGGCGGGGAGATACGCAGTATTTT
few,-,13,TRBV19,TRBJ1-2,CASSIDAGSGYTF,TGTGCCAGTAGTATAGACGCAGGGAGCGGCTACACCTTC
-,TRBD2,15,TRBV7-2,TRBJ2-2,CASSHGGGNTGELFF,TGTGCCAGCAGCCATGGCGGGGGAAACACCGGGGAGCTGTTTTTT
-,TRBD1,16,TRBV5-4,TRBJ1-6,CASSRGQGVPNSPLHF,TGTGCCAGCAGCCGGGGACAGGGGGTTCCCAATTCACCCCTCCACTTT
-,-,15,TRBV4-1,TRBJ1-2,CASSPGQAANYGYTF,TGCGCCAGCAGCCCGGGACAAGCAGCTAACTATGGCTACACCTTC
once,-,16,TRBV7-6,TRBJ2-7,CASSQETRVKGGEQYF,TGTGCCAGCAGCCAGGAAACTCGGGTGAAGGGGGGCGAGCAGTACTTC
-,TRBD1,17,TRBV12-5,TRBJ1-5,CASGLIRTGGWGQPQHF,TGTGCTAGTGGTTTGATCCGGACAGGGGGCTGGGGTCAGCCCCAGCATTTT